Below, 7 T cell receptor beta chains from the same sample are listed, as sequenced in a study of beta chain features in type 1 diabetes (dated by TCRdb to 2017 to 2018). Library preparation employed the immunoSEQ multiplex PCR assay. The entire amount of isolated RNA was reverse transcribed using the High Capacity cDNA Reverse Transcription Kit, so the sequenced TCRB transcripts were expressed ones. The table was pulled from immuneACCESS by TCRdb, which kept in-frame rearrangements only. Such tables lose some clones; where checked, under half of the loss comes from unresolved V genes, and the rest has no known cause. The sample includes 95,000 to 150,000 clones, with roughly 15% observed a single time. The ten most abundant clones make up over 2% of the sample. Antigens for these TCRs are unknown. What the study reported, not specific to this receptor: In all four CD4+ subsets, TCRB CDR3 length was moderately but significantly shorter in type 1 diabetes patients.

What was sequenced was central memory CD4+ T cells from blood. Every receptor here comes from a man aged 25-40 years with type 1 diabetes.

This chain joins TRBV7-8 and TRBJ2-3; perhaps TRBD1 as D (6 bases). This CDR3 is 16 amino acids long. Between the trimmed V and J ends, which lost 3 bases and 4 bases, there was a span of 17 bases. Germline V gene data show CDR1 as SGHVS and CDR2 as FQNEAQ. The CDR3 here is CASSLRGNFVADTQYF. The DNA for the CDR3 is TGTGCCAGCAGCTTGAGGGGGAATTTTGTAGCAGATACGCAGTATTTT.

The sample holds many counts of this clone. CDR3 nucleotide sequence: TGCGCCAGCAGCCAAGATCTCCTAGGGGGGGGTACGCAGTATTTT. As protein: CASSQDLLGGGTQYF. This chain links TRBV4-3 with TRBJ2-3; a possible D gene is TRBD2 (7 bases). Trimming stripped 0 bases from V and 8 bases from J, with 15 bases between. This CDR3 comprises 15 residues. Germline CDR1 LGHNA, CDR2 YSLEER.

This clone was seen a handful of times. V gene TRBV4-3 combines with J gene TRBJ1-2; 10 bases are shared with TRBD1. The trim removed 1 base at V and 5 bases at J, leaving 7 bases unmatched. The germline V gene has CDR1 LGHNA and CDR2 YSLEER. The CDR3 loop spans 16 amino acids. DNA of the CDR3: TGCGCCAGCAGCCAAGTCTCGGACAGGGGGGATTATGGCTACACCTTC. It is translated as CASSQVSDRGDYGYTF.

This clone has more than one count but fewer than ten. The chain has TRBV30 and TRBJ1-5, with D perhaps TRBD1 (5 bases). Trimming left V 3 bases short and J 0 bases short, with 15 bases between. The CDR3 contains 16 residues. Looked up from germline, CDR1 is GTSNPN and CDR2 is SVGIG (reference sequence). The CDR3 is CAWSRGASDSNQPQHF. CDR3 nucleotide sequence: TGTGCCTGGAGCCGAGGGGCGTCTGATAGCAATCAGCCCCAGCATTTT.

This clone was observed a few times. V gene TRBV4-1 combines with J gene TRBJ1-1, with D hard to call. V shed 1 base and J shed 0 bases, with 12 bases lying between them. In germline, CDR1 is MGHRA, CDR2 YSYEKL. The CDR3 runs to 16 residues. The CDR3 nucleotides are TGCGCCAGCAGCCAAGGGGTGGCGAGAATGAACACTGAAGCTTTCTTT. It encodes CASSQGVARMNTEAFF.

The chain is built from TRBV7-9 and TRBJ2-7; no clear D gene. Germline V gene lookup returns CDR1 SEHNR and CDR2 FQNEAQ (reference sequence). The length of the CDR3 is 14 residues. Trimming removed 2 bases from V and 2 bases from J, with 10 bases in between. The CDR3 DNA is TGTGCCAGCAGCTTACTACAAGGGACCTACGAGCAGTACTTC. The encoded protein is CASSLLQGTYEQYF. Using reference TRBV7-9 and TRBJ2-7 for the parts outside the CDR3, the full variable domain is DTGVSQNPRHKITKRGQNVTFRCDPISEHNRLYWYRQTLGQGPEFLTYFQNEAQLEKSRLLSDRFSAERPKGSFSTLEIQRTEQGDSAMYLCASSLLQGTYEQYFGPGTRLTVT.

CDR3: CASSVVQGGYNEQFF. Written as DNA, the CDR3 is TGTGCCAGCAGCGTAGTACAGGGGGGATACAATGAGCAGTTCTTC. This chain uses TRBV9 with TRBJ2-1; TRBD1 matches 8 bases. Germline loops: CDR1 SGDLS, CDR2 YYNGEE. The CDR3 is 15 residues long. Unmatched junction bases numbered 3, after V lost 0 bases and J lost 4 bases.